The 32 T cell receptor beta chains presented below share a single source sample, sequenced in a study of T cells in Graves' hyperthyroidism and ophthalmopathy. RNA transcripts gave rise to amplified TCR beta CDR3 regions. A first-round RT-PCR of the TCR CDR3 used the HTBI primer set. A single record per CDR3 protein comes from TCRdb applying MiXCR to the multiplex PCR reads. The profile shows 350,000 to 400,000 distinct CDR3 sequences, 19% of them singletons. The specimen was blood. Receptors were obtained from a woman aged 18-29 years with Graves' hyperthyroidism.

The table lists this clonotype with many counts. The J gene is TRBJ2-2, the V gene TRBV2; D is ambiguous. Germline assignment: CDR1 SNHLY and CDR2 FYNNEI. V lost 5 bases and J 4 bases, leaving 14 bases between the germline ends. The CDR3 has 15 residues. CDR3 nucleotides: TGTGCCAGCAGTCAGCTTGTAGGGTTCACCGGGGAGCTGTTTTTT. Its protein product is CASSQLVGFTGELFF. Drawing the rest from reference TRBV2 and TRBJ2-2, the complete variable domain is EPEVTQTPSHQVTQMGQEVILRCVPISNHLYFYWYRQILGQKVEFLVSFYNNEISEKSEIFDDQFSVERPDGSNFTLKIRSTKLEDSAMYFCASSQLVGFTGELFFGEGSRLTVL.

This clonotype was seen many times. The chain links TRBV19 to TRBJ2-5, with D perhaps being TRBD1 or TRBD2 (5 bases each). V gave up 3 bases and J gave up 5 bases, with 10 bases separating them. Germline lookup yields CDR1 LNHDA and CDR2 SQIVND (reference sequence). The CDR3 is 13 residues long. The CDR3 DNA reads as TGTGCCAGTAGTATGGGGGACGGGGAGACCCAGTACTTC. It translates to CASSMGDGETQYF.

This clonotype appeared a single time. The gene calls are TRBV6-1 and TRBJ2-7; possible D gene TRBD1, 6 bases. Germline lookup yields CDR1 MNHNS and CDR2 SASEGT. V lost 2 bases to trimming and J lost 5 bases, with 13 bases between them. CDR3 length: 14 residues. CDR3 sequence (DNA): TGTGCCAGCAGTGAACGACAGGTATCCAACGAGCAGTACTTC. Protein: CASSERQVSNEQYF.

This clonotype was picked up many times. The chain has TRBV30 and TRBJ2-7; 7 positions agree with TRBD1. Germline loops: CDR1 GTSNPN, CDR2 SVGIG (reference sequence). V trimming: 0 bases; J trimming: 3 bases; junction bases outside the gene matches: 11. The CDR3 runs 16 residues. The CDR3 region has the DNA TGTGCCTGGAGTGTAGGGAAAGGGGGCCGGGGCTACGAGCAGTACTTC. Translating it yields CAWSVGKGGRGYEQYF.

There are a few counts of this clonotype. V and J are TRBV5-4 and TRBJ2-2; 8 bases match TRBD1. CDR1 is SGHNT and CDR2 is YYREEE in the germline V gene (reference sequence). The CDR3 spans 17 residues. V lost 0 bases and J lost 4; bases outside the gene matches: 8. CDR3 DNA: TGTGCCAGCAGCTTGGCTCCAGGGGGCTTCCTCACCGGGGAGCTGTTTTTT. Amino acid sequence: CASSLAPGGFLTGELFF. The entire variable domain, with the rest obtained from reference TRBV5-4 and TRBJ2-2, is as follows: ETGVTQSPTHLIKTRGQQVTLRCSSQSGHNTVSWYQQALGQGPQFIFQYYREEENGRGNFPPRFSGLQFPNYSSELNVNALELDDSALYLCASSLAPGGFLTGELFFGEGSRLTVL.

CDR3 nucleotide sequence: TGTGCCAGCAGTTTGGGACAGGGGGTGAGGGCCAAAAACATTCAGTACTTC. Translating it yields CASSLGQGVRAKNIQYF. The gene calls are TRBV12-3 or TRBV12-4 and TRBJ2-4; 11 positions agree with TRBD1. The CDR3 totals 17 residues. V shed 3 bases and J 1 base; nucleotides not matched to a gene: 5.

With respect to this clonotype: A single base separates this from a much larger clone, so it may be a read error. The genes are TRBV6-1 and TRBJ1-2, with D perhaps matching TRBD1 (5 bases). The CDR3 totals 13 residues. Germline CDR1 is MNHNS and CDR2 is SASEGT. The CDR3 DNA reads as TGTACCAGCACCCGAGGGGCGGGACGTGGCTACACCTTC. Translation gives CTSTRGAGRGYTF.

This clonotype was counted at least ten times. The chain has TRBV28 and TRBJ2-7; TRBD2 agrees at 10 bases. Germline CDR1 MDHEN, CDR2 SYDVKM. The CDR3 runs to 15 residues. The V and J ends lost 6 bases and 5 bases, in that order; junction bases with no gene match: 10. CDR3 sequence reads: CASSLAGAQGDEQYF. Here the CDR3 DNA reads TGTGCCAGCAGCCTAGCGGGGGCCCAGGGAGACGAGCAGTACTTC.

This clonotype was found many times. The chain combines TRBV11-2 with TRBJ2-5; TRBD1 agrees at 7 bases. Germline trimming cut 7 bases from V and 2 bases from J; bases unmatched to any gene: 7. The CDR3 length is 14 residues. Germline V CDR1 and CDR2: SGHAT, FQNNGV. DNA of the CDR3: TGTGCCAGCAACCGGCGACAGGGACAAGAGACCCAGTACTTC. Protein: CASNRRQGQETQYF.

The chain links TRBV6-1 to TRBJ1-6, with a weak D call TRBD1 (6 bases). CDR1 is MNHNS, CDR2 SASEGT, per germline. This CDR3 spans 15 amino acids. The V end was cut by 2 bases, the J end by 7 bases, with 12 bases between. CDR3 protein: CASSERGGRNSPLHF. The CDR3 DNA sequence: TGTGCCAGCAGTGAAAGGGGGGGTAGGAATTCACCCCTCCACTTT.

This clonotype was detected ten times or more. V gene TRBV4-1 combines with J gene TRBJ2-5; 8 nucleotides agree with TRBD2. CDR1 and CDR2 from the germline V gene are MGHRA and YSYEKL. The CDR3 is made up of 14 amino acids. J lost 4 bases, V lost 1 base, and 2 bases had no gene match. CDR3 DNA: TGCGCCAGCAGCCAAGGCGCGGGGGGAGAGACCCAGTACTTC. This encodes CASSQGAGGETQYF.

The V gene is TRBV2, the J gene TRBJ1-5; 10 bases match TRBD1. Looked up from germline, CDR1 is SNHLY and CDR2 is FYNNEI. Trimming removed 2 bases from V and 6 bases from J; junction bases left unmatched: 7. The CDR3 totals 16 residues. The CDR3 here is CASSETRDRGGQPQHF. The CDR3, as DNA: TGTGCCAGCAGTGAAACCCGGGACAGGGGAGGTCAGCCCCAGCATTTT.

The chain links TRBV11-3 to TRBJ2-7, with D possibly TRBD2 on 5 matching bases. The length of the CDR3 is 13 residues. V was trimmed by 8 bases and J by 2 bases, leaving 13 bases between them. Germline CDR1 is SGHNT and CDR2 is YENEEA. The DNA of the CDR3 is TGTGCCAGCCTCCAAGAGGGCCCCTACGAGCAGTACTTC. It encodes CASLQEGPYEQYF.

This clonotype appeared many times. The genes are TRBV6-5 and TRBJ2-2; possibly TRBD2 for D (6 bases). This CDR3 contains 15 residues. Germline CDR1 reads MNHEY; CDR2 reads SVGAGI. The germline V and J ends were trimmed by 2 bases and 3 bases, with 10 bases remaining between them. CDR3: CASSYTGGYTGELFF. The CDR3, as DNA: TGTGCCAGCAGTTACACCGGGGGTTACACCGGGGAGCTGTTTTTT.

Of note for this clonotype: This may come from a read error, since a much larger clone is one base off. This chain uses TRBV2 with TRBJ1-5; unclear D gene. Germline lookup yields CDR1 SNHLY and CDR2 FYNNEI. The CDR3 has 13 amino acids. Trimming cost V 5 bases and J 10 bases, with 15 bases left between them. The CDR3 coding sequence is TGTGCCAGCAGTCGGACCGGGATTCATCCCCAGCATTTT. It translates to CASSRTGIHPQHF.

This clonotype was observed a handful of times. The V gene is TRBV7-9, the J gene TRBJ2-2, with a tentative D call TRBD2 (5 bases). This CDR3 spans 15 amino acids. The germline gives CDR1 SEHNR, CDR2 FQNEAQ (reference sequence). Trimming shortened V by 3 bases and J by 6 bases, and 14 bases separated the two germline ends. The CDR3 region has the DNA TGTGCCAGCAGCTTCTCACGAGAGGGTCCCGGGGAGCTGTTTTTT. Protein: CASSFSREGPGELFF.

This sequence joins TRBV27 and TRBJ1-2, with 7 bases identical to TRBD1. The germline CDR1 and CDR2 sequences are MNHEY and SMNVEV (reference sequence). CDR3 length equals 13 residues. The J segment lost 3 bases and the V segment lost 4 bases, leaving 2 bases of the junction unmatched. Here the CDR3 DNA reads TGTGCCAGCAGTTATCAGGGGGACTATGGCTACACCTTC. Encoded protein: CASSYQGDYGYTF.

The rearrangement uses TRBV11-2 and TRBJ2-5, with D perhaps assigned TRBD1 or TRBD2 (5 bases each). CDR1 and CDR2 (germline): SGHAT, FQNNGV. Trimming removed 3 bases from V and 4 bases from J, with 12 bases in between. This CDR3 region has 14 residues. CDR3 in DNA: TGTGCCAGCAGCTTTGCCCTTGGGGGAGAGACCCAGTACTTC. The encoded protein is CASSFALGGETQYF.

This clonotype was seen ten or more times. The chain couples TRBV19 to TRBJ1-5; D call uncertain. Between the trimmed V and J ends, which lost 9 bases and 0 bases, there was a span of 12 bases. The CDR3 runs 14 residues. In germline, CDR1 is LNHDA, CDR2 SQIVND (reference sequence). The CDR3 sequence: CARSWRASNQPQHF. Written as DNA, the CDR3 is TGTGCCAGGTCGTGGAGGGCTAGCAATCAGCCCCAGCATTTT.

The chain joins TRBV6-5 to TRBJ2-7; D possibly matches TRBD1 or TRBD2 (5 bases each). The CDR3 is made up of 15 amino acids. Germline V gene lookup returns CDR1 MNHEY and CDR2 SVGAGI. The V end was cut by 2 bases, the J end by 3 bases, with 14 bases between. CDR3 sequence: CASSYLNGGDYEQYF. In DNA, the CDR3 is TGTGCCAGCAGTTACCTCAATGGGGGTGACTACGAGCAGTACTTC.

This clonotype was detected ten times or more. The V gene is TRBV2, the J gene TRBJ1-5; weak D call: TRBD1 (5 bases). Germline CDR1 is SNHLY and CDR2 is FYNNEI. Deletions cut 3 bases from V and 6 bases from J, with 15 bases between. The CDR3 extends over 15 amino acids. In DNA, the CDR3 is TGTGCCAGCAGTGACGTGGCAGGGCCCAGTCAGCCCCAGCATTTT. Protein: CASSDVAGPSQPQHF.

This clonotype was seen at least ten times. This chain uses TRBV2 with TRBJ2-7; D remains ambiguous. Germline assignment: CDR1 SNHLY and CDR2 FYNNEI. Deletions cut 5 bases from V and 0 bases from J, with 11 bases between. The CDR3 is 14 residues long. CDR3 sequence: CASSNLGSSYEQYF. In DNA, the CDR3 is TGTGCCAGCAGTAACTTGGGAAGCTCCTACGAGCAGTACTTC.

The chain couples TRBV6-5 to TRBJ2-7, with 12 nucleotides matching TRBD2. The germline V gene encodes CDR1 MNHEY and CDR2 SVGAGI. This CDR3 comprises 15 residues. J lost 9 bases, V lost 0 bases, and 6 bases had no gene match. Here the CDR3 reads CASSYSASGRAVQYF. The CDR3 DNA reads TGTGCCAGCAGTTACTCGGCTAGCGGGAGGGCCGTGCAGTACTTC.

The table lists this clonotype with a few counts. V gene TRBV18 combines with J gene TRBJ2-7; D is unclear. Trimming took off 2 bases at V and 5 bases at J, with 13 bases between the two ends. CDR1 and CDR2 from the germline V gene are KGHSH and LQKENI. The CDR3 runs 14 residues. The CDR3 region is CASSPTSREDEQYF. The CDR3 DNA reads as TGTGCCAGCTCACCAACAAGCCGAGAGGACGAGCAGTACTTC.

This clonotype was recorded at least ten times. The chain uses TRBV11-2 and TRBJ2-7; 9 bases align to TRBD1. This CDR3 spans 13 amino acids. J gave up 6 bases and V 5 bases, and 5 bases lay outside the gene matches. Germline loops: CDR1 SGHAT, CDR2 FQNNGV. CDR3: CASSPGTGSEQYF. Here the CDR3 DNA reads TGTGCCAGCAGCCCAGGGACAGGGTCCGAGCAGTACTTC.

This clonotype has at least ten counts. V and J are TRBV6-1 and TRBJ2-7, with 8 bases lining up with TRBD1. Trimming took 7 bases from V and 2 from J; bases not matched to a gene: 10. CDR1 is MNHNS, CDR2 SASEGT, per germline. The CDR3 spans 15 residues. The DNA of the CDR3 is TGTGCCAGCACCCTCGGACAGGGACGTGCCTACGAGCAGTACTTC. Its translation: CASTLGQGRAYEQYF.

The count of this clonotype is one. CDR3: CASSEGSTNYGYTF. The DNA for the CDR3 is TGTGCCAGCAGTGAGGGCAGCACTAACTATGGCTACACCTTC. The V gene is TRBV6-1, the J gene TRBJ1-2, with D hard to call. V dropped 3 bases and J dropped 0 bases, with 8 bases sitting between them. This CDR3 is 14 amino acids long. CDR1 and CDR2 (germline): MNHNS, SASEGT.

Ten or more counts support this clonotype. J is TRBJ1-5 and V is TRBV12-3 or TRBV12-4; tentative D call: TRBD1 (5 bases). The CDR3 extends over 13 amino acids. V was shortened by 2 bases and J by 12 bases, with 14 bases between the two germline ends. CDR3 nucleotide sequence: TGTGCCAGCAGTTTACTGGTGGCAGGGCTCCAGCATTTT. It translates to CASSLLVAGLQHF.

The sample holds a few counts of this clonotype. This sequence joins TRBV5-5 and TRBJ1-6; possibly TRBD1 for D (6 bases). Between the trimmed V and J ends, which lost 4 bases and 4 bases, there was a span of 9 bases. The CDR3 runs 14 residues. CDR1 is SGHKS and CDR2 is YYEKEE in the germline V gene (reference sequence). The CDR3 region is CASSPGQYNSPLHF. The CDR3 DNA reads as TGTGCCAGCAGCCCCGGACAGTATAATTCACCCCTCCACTTT. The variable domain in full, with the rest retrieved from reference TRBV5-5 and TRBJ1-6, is DAGVTQSPTHLIKTRGQQVTLRCSPISGHKSVSWYQQVLGQGPQFIFQYYEKEERGRGNFPDRFSARQFPNYSSELNVNALLLGDSALYLCASSPGQYNSPLHFGNGTRLTVT.

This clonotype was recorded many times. Here the CDR3 DNA reads TGCAGTGCTGGTGACAGGGGTGAAGCTTTCTTT. Translating it yields CSAGDRGEAFF. The gene calls are TRBV20-1 and TRBJ1-1; 8 bases are shared with TRBD1. J was trimmed by 7 bases and V by 5 bases; bases with no gene match: 3. Per germline, CDR1 DFQATT and CDR2 SNEGSKA (reference sequence). CDR3 size: 11 residues.

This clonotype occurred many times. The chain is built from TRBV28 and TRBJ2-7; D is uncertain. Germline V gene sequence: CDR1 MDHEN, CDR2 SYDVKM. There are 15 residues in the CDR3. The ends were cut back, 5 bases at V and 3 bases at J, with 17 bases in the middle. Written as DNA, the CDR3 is TGTGCCAGCAGTACCCGCCGCGACCCATACTACGAGCAGTACTTC. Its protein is CASSTRRDPYYEQYF.

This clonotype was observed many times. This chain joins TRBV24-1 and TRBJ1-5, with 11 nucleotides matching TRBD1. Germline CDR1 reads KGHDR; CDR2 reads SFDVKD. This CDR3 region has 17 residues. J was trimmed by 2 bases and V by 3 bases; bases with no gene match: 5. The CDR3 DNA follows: TGTGCCACCAGTGATGGACAGGGGGCGCCGGGCAATCAGCCCCAGCATTTT. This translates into CATSDGQGAPGNQPQHF.